A single sample is the source of the 24 T cell receptor beta chains below, sequenced in a study of CD8 T cells in Susac syndrome. cDNA came from roughly 0.5 to 1 ug RNA primed by random hexamers. TCRdb itself ran the immunoSEQ multiplex PCR reads through MiXCR, one entry per CDR3 protein. The sample yields 150,000 to 200,000 distinct CDR3 sequences, approximately 93% seen once. The sample comprised CD4+ T cells from PBMCs. These receptor sequences come from a human donor with multiple sclerosis.

This chain uses TRBV19 with TRBJ1-2; 8 bases align to TRBD1. Germline V CDR1 and CDR2: LNHDA, SQIVND (reference sequence). The CDR3 is 16 residues long. Trimming took 5 bases from V and 1 from J; bases not matched to a gene: 9. CDR3: CASSEGTGGDNYGYTF. The CDR3 DNA is TGTGCCAGTAGTGAAGGTACAGGGGGGGATAACTATGGCTACACCTTC. Drawing the rest from reference TRBV19 and TRBJ1-2, the complete variable domain is DGGITQSPKYLFRKEGQNVTLSCEQNLNHDAMYWYRQDPGQGLRLIYYSQIVNDFQKGDIAEGYSVSREKKESFPLTVTSAQKNPTAFYLCASSEGTGGDNYGYTFGSGTRLTVV.

The gene calls are TRBV20-1 and TRBJ2-7; 11 positions match TRBD1. Germline CDR1 reads DFQATT; CDR2 reads SNEGSKA (reference sequence). The CDR3 has 15 amino acids. The CDR3 reads CSSLSPGQGVYEQYF. As DNA, the CDR3 is TGCAGCAGTCTTTCGCCGGGACAGGGGGTCTACGAGCAGTACTTC.

Only one count was recorded for this clonotype. The J gene is TRBJ1-2, the V gene TRBV5-1; no definite D call. Germline V gives CDR1 SGHRS, CDR2 YFSETQ. Trimming took 3 bases from V and 0 from J, leaving 12 bases between them. The CDR3 has 15 amino acids. The CDR3 DNA sequence: TGCGCCAGCAGCTCACGGGGTTCGTCTAACTATGGCTACACCTTC. Amino acid sequence: CASSSRGSSNYGYTF.

The chain links TRBV29-1 to TRBJ2-1; a possible D gene is TRBD1 (5 bases). The CDR3 spans 14 residues. V was shortened by 4 bases and J by 0 bases, with 10 bases between the two germline ends. Germline CDR1 SQVTM, CDR2 ANQGSEA. The CDR3 region is CSVAQGSSYNEQFF. Here the CDR3 DNA reads TGCAGCGTTGCTCAGGGAAGCTCCTACAATGAGCAGTTCTTC.

The rearrangement joins TRBV10-3 to TRBJ1-5; D gene ambiguous. Germline V CDR1 and CDR2: ENHRY, SYGVKD. The germline V and J ends were trimmed by 11 bases and 3 bases, with 14 bases remaining between them. The CDR3 covers 13 residues. In DNA, the CDR3 is TGTGCCCTTGAGACGAACTCCAATCAGCCCCAGCATTTT. It specifies CALETNSNQPQHF.

V usage is TRBV10-3 and J usage is TRBJ2-7; a possible D gene is TRBD2 (6 bases). Germline V gene sequence: CDR1 ENHRY, CDR2 SYGVKD. This CDR3 comprises 14 residues. Between the trimmed V and J ends, which lost 10 bases and 0 bases, there was a span of 16 bases. CDR3 amino acids: CASGEGPYSYEQYF. The DNA for the CDR3 is TGTGCCAGCGGGGAAGGGCCCTACTCCTACGAGCAGTACTTC.

The chain couples TRBV27 to TRBJ2-2; D unclear. This CDR3 has 16 amino acids. V shed 0 bases and J shed 1 base, with 9 bases lying between them. In germline, CDR1 is MNHEY, CDR2 SMNVEV (reference sequence). The CDR3, as DNA: TGTGCCAGCAGTTTATCGGCCTGGAAGAACACCGGGGAGCTGTTTTTT. As protein: CASSLSAWKNTGELFF.

This rearrangement joins TRBV3-1 to TRBJ2-2; 10 bases are shared with TRBD1. Trimming took 4 bases from V and 1 from J; bases not matched to a gene: 3. This CDR3 has 16 residues. The germline gives CDR1 LGHDT, CDR2 YNNKEL (reference sequence). CDR3 amino acids: CASSPRTGGNTGELFF. CDR3 in DNA: TGTGCCAGCAGCCCCAGGACAGGGGGGAACACCGGGGAGCTGTTTTTT.

The CDR3 protein is CASSLVVWQETQYF. For the CDR3, the DNA is TGTGCCAGCAGCTTAGTGGTCTGGCAAGAGACCCAGTACTTC. The chain recombines TRBV7-2 with TRBJ2-5, with D hard to call. The V and J ends lost 1 base and 2 bases respectively, with 8 bases between them. This CDR3 has 14 amino acids. Germline CDR1 is SGHTA and CDR2 is FQGNSA.

V and J are TRBV2 and TRBJ2-3; no clear D gene. The germline V gene encodes CDR1 SNHLY and CDR2 FYNNEI. Trimming pared 4 bases from V and 0 bases from J, leaving 11 bases between. The CDR3 loop spans 15 amino acids. CDR3 sequence reads: CASSVEGFSTDTQYF. DNA for the CDR3: TGTGCCAGCAGTGTCGAAGGATTTAGCACAGATACGCAGTATTTT.

The rearrangement joins TRBV7-6 to TRBJ1-4, with 8 bases that match TRBD1. V was pared by 1 base and J by 6 bases, with 4 bases of the junction left unmatched. Germline V gene data show CDR1 as SGHVS and CDR2 as FNYEAQ. The CDR3 runs 15 residues. The CDR3 loop is CASSLGTGYDEKLFF. The CDR3 DNA is TGTGCCAGCAGCTTAGGGACAGGGTATGATGAAAAACTGTTTTTT.

The gene calls are TRBV19 and TRBJ2-7, with a possible D match to TRBD2 (5 bases). Per the germline V gene, CDR1 is LNHDA and CDR2 is SQIVND (reference sequence). V was pared by 8 bases and J by 5 bases, with 22 bases between. The CDR3 has 15 amino acids. The CDR3 nucleotides are TGTGCCAGTCAGGCAGGACCTTCTAGCTTCGACGAGCAGTACTTC. Translating it yields CASQAGPSSFDEQYF.

The chain employs TRBV7-6 and TRBJ2-7; 7 positions agree with TRBD1. Germline assignment: CDR1 SGHVS and CDR2 FNYEAQ. The CDR3 spans 17 residues. After removal of 1 base from V and 3 bases from J, the junction contained 12 bases not matched to a gene. CDR3 DNA sequence: TGTGCCAGCAGCTTAGAGACTCCCGGGACAGACTACTACGAGCAGTACTTC. Amino acids: CASSLETPGTDYYEQYF.

The chain employs TRBV5-1 and TRBJ1-2; the D gene is possibly TRBD1 (5 bases). V was cut by 4 bases and J by 3 bases, with 19 bases left in between. Germline values: CDR1 SGHRS, CDR2 YFSETQ. The CDR3 length is 16 residues. The CDR3 DNA reads TGCGCCAGCAGCCTATCCTCTAGGGGTCCTGACTATGGCTACACCTTC. Protein: CASSLSSRGPDYGYTF.

V and J are TRBV27 and TRBJ2-5; D possibly matches TRBD1 or TRBD2 (6 bases each). This CDR3 is built from 13 residues. V dropped 2 bases and J dropped 7 bases, with 11 bases sitting between them. Germline loops: CDR1 MNHEY, CDR2 SMNVEV (reference sequence). This CDR3 reads CASSLRGAGTQYF. In DNA form, the CDR3 reads TGTGCCAGCAGTTTAAGGGGGGCTGGGACCCAGTACTTC.

The chain joins TRBV20-1 to TRBJ1-5, with D uncertain. Germline CDR1 and CDR2: DFQATT and SNEGSKA (reference sequence). This CDR3 is built from 12 residues. The V end lost 3 bases, the J end lost 0 bases, and 3 bases lay between the germline ends. The CDR3 coding sequence is TGCAGTGCTAGGGGTAGCAATCAGCCCCAGCATTTT. Encoded protein: CSARGSNQPQHF.

This chain links TRBV2 with TRBJ2-3; D not certain. CDR1 is SNHLY and CDR2 is FYNNEI in the germline V gene. The CDR3 covers 13 residues. Deletions cut 4 bases from V and 2 bases from J, with 7 bases between. The DNA for the CDR3 is TGTGCCAGCAGTGTGTACCCCACAGATACGCAGTATTTT. Its protein is CASSVYPTDTQYF.

This clonotype was seen once. The rearrangement joins TRBV20-1 to TRBJ2-1, with D possibly matching TRBD2 (6 bases). The V end lost 3 bases, the J end lost 0 bases, and 12 bases lay between the germline ends. This CDR3 contains 15 residues. Germline CDR1 DFQATT, CDR2 SNEGSKA (reference sequence). The chain's CDR3 is CSASVAEVSYNEQFF. The CDR3 DNA reads as TGCAGTGCTAGCGTAGCGGAGGTCTCCTACAATGAGCAGTTCTTC.

The J gene is TRBJ2-5, the V gene TRBV20-1; D not resolved. With 6 bases removed from V and 4 bases from J, the gap between germline ends came to 9 bases. The CDR3 length is 11 residues. Per the germline V gene, CDR1 is DFQATT and CDR2 is SNEGSKA (reference sequence). The CDR3 DNA is TGCAGTGCGGAGCCGCGAGAGACCCAGTACTTC. Its translation: CSAEPRETQYF.

This rearrangement joins TRBV12-3 or TRBV12-4 to TRBJ1-1; D uncertain. V shed 3 bases and J shed 10 bases, with 12 bases lying between them. This CDR3 has 12 amino acids. The CDR3 loop is CASSLGRSGAFF. CDR3 sequence (DNA): TGTGCCAGCAGTTTGGGTCGATCGGGAGCTTTCTTT.

This chain links TRBV7-9 with TRBJ2-7; 8 bases line up with TRBD2. Germline CDR1 SEHNR, CDR2 FQNEAQ (reference sequence). The CDR3 has 16 residues. With 3 bases clipped from V and 5 bases from J, the junction kept 12 bases outside the gene matches. The CDR3 coding sequence is TGTGCCAGCAGCTTTTTGGCGGGAGGCGCCGGGGACGAGCAGTACTTC. As protein: CASSFLAGGAGDEQYF.

For the CDR3, the DNA is TGTGCCAGCAGTCCCTTGAGGGGGCCCCAGCATTTT. As protein: CASSPLRGPQHF. The rearrangement links TRBV12-3 or TRBV12-4 to TRBJ1-5; D is perhaps TRBD1 (5 bases). There are 12 residues in the CDR3. Trimming shortened V by 5 bases and J by 9 bases, and 11 bases separated the two germline ends.

This chain connects TRBV29-1 to TRBJ2-4; tentatively, D is TRBD2 (5 bases). The CDR3 runs 14 residues. CDR1 and CDR2 from the germline V gene are SQVTM and ANQGSEA. V was pared by 2 bases and J by 7 bases, with 15 bases between. The DNA for the CDR3 is TGCAGCGTTGAAAAACGGGGAACCGACAACATTCAGTACTTC. Its translation: CSVEKRGTDNIQYF. The entire variable domain, with the rest obtained from reference TRBV29-1 and TRBJ2-4, is as follows: SAVISQKPSRDICQRGTSLTIQCQVDSQVTMMFWYRQQPGQSLTLIATANQGSEATYESGFVIDKFPISRPNLTFSTLTVSNMSPEDSSIYLCSVEKRGTDNIQYFGAGTRLSVL.

The chain combines TRBV2 with TRBJ1-2; the D gene is possibly TRBD1 (5 bases). The length of the CDR3 is 15 residues. Germline V gene data show CDR1 as SNHLY and CDR2 as FYNNEI. The ends were cut back, 3 bases at V and 4 bases at J, with 15 bases in the middle. The CDR3 reads CASSDPTGSGYGYTF. The CDR3 bases are TGTGCCAGCAGTGACCCTACAGGCTCTGGCTATGGCTACACCTTC. The full variable domain, completed using reference TRBV2 and TRBJ1-2, is EPEVTQTPSHQVTQMGQEVILRCVPISNHLYFYWYRQILGQKVEFLVSFYNNEISEKSEIFDDQFSVERPDGSNFTLKIRSTKLEDSAMYFCASSDPTGSGYGYTFGSGTRLTVV.